This TCR beta chain was captured by sequencing in a study of CD8+CD57+ T cells in acquired aplastic anemia. Genomic DNA acted as the template from which TCR beta VDJ combination and CDR3 sequence profiling were carried out. TCRdb processed the reads anew with MiXCR; each CDR3 protein has one entry. This table has roughly 80,000 distinct CDR3 sequences, about three quarters appearing once. This clonotype has just one count. Sequencing was done on patients that had shown CD8+CD57+ cell expansion by flow cytometry. Sequences were obtained from sorted CD4+, CD8+, or CD8+CD57+ T cells (not recorded which) from PBMCs. This receptor was identified in a human donor with aplastic anemia.

The CDR3 protein is CASSLRSNEKLFF. DNA for the CDR3: TGCGCCAGCAGCCTTCGATCGAATGAAAAACTGTTTTTT. V and J are TRBV4-1 and TRBJ1-4; no clear D. This CDR3 comprises 13 residues. Trimming took 4 bases from V and 5 from J, leaving 8 bases between them. Per the germline V gene, CDR1 is MGHRA and CDR2 is YSYEKL.